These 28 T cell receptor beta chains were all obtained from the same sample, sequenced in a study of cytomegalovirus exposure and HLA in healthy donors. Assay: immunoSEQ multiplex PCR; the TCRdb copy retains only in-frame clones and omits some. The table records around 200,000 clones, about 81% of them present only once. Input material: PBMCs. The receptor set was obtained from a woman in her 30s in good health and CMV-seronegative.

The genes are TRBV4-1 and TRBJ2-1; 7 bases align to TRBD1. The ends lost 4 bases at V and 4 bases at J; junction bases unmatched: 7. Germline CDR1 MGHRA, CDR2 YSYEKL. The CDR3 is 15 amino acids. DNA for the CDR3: TGCGCCAGCAGCCGAACAGGGGAAGCATACAATGAGCAGTTCTTC. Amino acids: CASSRTGEAYNEQFF.

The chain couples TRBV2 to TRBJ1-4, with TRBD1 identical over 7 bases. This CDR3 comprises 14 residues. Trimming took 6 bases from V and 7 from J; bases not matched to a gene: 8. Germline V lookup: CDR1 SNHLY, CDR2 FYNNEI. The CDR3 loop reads CASSRQGRGEKLFF. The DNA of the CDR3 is TGTGCCAGCAGCCGACAGGGTAGGGGTGAAAAACTGTTTTTT.

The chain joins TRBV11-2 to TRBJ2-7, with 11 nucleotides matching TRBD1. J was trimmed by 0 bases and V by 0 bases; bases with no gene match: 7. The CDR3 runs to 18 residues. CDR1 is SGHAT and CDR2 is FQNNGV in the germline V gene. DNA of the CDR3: TGTGCCAGCAGCTTAGATTGGCGGACAGGGGGCCGCTCCTACGAGCAGTACTTC. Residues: CASSLDWRTGGRSYEQYF.

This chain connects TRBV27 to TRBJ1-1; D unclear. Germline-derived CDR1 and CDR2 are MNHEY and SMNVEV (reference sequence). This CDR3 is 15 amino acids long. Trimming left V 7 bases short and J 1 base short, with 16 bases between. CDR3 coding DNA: TGTGCCAGCACCCCCACCCGGCAGGCGAACACTGAAGCTTTCTTT. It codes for CASTPTRQANTEAFF.

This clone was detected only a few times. CDR3 loop: CASSQRDRGGYGYTF. Written as DNA, the CDR3 is TGTGCCAGCAGTCAACGGGACAGGGGTGGCTATGGCTACACCTTC. The chain couples TRBV6-5 to TRBJ1-2, with 10 bases aligning to TRBD1. The CDR3 extends over 15 amino acids. The ends lost 5 bases at V and 4 bases at J; junction bases unmatched: 7. The V gene's germline CDR1 is MNHEY and CDR2 SVGAGI.

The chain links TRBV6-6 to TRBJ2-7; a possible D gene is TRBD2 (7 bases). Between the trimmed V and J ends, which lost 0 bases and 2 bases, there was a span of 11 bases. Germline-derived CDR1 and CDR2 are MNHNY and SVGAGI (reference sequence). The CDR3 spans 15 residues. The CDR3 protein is CASSYSDGGPYEQYF. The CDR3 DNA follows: TGTGCCAGCAGTTACTCAGACGGGGGGCCCTACGAGCAGTACTTC.

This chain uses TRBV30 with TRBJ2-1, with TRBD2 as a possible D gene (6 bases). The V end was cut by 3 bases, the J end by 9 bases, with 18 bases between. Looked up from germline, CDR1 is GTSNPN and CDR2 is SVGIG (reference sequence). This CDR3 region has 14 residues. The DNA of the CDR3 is TGTGCCTGGAGCTCCCTGACTAGGACTACTGAGCAGTTCTTC. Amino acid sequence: CAWSSLTRTTEQFF.

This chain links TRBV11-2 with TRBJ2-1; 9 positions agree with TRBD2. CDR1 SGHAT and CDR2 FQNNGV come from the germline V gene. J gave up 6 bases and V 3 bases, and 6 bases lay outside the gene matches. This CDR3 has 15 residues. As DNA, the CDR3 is TGTGCCAGCAGCTTTTGGACTAGCGAGGGCAATGAGCAGTTCTTC. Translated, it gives CASSFWTSEGNEQFF.

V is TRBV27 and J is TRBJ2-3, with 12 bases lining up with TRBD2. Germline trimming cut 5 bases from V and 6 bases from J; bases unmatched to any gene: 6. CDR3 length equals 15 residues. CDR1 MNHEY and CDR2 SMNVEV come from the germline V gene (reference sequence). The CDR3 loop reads CASSAGTSGSDTQYF. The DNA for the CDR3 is TGTGCCAGCAGTGCCGGGACTAGCGGGTCTGATACGCAGTATTTT.

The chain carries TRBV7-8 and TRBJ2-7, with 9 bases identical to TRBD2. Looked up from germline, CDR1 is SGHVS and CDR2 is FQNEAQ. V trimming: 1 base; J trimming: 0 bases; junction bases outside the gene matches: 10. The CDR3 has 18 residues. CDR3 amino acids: CASSLVGWTSASSYEQYF. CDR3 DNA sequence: TGTGCCAGCAGCTTAGTGGGTTGGACTAGCGCTAGCTCCTACGAGCAGTACTTC.

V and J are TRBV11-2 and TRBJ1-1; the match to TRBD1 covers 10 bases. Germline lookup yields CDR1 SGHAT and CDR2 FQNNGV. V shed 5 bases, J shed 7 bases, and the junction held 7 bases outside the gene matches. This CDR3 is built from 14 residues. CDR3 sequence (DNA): TGTGCCAGCAGCCCCGGACAGGGGGGGTATGAAGCTTTCTTT. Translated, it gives CASSPGQGGYEAFF.

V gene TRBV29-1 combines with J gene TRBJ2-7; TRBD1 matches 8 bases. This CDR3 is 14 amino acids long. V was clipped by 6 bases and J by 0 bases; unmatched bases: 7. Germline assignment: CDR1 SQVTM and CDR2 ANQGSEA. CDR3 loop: CSVEGQANSYEQYF. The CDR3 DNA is TGCAGCGTCGAGGGACAGGCGAACTCCTACGAGCAGTACTTC.

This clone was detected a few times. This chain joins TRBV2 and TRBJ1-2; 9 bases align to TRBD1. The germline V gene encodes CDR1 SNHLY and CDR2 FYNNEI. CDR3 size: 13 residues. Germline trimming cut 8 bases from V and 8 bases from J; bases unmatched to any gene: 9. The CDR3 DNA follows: TGTGCCAGCGCCGGGGACAGGGCGAGCGGCTACACCTTC. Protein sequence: CASAGDRASGYTF. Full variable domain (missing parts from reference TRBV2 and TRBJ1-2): EPEVTQTPSHQVTQMGQEVILRCVPISNHLYFYWYRQILGQKVEFLVSFYNNEISEKSEIFDDQFSVERPDGSNFTLKIRSTKLEDSAMYFCASAGDRASGYTFGSGTRLTVV.

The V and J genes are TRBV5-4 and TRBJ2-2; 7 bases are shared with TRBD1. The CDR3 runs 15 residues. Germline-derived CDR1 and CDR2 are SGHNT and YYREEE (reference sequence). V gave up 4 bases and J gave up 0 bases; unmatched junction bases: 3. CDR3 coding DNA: TGTGCCAGCAGCCGGACAGGCACGAACACCGGGGAGCTGTTTTTT. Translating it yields CASSRTGTNTGELFF.

The CDR3 sequence: CATSRALLNTEAFF. The CDR3 DNA sequence: TGTGCCACCAGCAGAGCCCTCTTGAACACTGAAGCTTTCTTT. The chain couples TRBV15 to TRBJ1-1; D gene unclear. Germline V CDR1 and CDR2: LNHNV, YYDKDF (reference sequence). This CDR3 has 14 residues. The ends were cut back, 1 base at V and 0 bases at J, with 6 bases in the middle. The full variable domain, completed using reference TRBV15 and TRBJ1-1, is DAMVIQNPRYQVTQFGKPVTLSCSQTLNHNVMYWYQQKSSQAPKLLFHYYDKDFNNEADTPDNFQSRRPNTSFCFLDIRSPGLGDTAMYLCATSRALLNTEAFFGQGTRLTVV.

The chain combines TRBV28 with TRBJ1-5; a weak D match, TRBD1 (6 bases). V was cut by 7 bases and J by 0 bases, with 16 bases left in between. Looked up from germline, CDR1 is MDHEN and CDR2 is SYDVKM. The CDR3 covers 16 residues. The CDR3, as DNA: TGTGCCAGCACCCCGAGGGGGGGGAATAGCAATCAGCCCCAGCATTTT. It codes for CASTPRGGNSNQPQHF.

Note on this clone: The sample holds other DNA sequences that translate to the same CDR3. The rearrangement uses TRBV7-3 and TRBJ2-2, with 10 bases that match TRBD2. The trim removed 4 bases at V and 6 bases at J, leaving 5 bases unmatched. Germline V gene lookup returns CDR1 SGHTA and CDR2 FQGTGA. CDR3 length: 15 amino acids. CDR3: CASSSGTSVSGELFF. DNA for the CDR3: TGTGCCAGCAGCTCCGGGACTAGCGTGTCCGGGGAGCTGTTTTTT.

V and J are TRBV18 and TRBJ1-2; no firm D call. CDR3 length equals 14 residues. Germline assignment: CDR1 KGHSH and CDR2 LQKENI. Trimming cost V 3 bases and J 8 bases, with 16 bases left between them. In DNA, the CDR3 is TGTGCCAGCTCACCCGGTGATAACTCCCCAGGCTACACCTTC. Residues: CASSPGDNSPGYTF.

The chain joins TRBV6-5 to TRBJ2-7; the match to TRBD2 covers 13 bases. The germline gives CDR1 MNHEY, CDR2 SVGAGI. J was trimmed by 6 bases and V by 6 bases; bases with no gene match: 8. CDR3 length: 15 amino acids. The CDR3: CASRLGLAGEPEQYF. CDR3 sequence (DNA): TGTGCCAGCAGGCTAGGACTAGCGGGAGAACCCGAGCAGTACTTC.

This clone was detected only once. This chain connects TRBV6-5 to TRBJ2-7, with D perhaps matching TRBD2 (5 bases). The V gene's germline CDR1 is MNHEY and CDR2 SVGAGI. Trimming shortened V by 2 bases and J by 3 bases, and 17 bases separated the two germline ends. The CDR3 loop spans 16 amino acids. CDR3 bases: TGTGCCAGCAGTTACACGCGGCTAGCTAACCTCTACGAGCAGTACTTC. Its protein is CASSYTRLANLYEQYF.

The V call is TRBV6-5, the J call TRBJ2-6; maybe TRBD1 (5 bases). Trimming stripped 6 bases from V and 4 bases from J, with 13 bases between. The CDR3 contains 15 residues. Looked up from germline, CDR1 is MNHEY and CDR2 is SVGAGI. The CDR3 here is CASSSDRSGANVLTF. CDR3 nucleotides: TGTGCCAGCAGCTCCGACAGATCCGGGGCCAACGTCCTGACTTTC.

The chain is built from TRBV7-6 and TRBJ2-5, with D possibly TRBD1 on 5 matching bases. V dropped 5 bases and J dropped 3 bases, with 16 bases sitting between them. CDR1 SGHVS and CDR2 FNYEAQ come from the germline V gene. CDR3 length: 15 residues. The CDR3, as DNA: TGTGCCAGCAGCGCCTTTGTGGGGCAAAAAGAGACCCAGTACTTC. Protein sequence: CASSAFVGQKETQYF.

The DNA of the CDR3 is TGTGCCAGCAGTGGCTCGGGGGGACCGGGAGACCGCTATGGCTACACCTTC. Amino acid sequence: CASSGSGGPGDRYGYTF. This chain links TRBV6-1 with TRBJ1-2, with D maybe TRBD1 (5 bases). V lost 4 bases, J lost 4 bases, and 22 bases lay in between. This CDR3 comprises 17 residues. The V gene's germline CDR1 is MNHNS and CDR2 SASEGT.

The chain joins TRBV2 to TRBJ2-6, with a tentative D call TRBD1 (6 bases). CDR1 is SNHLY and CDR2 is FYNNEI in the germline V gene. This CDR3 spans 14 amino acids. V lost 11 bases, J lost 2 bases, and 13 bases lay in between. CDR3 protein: CAFAGEPGANVLTF. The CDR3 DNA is TGTGCCTTCGCAGGGGAACCTGGGGCCAACGTCCTGACTTTC.

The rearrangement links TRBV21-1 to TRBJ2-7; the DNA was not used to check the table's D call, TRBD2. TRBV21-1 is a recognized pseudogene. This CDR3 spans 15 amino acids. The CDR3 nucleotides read TGTGCCAGCAGCAATGGAGGCGCTCTACCCTACGAGCAGTACTTC. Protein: CASSNGGALPYEQYF.

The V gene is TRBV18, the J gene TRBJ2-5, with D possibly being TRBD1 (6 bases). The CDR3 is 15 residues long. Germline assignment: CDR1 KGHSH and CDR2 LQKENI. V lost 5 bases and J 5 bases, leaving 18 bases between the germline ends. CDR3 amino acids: CASSYDRTTAETQYF. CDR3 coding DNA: TGTGCCAGCTCATACGACAGGACGACAGCTGAGACCCAGTACTTC.

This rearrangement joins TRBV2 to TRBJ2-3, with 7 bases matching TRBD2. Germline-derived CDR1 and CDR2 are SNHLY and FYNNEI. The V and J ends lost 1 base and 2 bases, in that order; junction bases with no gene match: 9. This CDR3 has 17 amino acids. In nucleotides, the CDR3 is TGTGCCAGCAGTGAAGTAGGGCCTAGCGGATCCACAGATACGCAGTATTTT. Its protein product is CASSEVGPSGSTDTQYF.

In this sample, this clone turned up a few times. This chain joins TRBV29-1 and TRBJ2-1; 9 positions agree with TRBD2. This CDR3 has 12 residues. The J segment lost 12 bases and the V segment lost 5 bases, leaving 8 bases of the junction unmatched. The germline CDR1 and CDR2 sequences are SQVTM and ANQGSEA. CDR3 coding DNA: TGCAGCGTTCGACTAGCGGATACCTTGCAGTTCTTC. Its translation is CSVRLADTLQFF.